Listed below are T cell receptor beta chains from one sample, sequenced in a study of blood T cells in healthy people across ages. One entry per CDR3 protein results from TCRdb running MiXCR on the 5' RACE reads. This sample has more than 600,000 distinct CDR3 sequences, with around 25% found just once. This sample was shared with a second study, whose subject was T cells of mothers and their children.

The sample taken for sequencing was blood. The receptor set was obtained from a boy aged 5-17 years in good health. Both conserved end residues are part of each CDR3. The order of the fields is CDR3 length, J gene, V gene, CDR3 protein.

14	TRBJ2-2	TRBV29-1	CSVDGQSNTGELFF
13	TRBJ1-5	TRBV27	CASSFTGNQPQHF
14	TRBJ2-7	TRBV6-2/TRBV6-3	CASSSGLEYYEQYF
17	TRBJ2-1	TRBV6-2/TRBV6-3	CASSTINSGGILNEQFF
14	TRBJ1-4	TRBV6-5	CASSLGRGFGKLFF
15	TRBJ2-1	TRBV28	CASSFAGGPSGEQFF
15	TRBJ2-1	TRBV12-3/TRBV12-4	CASSFGISAYNEQFF
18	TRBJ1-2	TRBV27	CASRLRNTGVQGSYGYTF
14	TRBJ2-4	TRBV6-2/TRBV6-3	CASSYSILGTIQYF
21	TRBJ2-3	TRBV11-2	CASSSKRPLAGAGPYADTQYF
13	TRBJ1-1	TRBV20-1	CSAKTGGNTEAFF
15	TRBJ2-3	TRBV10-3	CAISESRDVADTQYF
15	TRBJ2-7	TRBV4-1	CASSQDARSSYEQYF
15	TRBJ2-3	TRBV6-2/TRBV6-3	CASRRDTVSTDTQYF
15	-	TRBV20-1	CSARVGLAGGYEQYF
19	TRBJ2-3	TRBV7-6	CASSPPGGGSRGSTDTQYF
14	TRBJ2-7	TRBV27	CASSGDLKLHEQYF
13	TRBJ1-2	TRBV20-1	CSARSQGAGGYTF
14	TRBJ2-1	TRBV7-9	CASLRQGDYNEQFF
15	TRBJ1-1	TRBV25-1	CASSEGWGRSTEAFF
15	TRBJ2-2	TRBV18	CASSPSSPSGGELFF
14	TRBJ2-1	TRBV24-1	CATSDSGLANEQFF
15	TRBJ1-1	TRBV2	CASSELQGPNTEAFF